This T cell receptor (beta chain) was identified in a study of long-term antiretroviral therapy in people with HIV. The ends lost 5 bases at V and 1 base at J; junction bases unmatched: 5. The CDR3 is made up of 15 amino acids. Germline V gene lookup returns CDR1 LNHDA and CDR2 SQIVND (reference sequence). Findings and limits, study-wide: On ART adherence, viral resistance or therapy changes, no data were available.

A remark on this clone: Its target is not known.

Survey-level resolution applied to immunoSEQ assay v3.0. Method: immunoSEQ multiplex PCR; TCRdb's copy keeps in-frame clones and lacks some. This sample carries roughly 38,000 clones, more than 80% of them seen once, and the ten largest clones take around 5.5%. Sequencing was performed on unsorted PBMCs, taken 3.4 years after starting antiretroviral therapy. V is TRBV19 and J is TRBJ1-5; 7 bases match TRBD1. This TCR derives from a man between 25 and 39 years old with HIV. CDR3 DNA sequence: TGTGCCAGTAGTGCGACAGGGTGGAGCAATCAGCCCCAGCATTTT. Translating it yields CASSATGWSNQPQHF.